Reported below is one T cell receptor beta chain. Clinical history as reported by participants underpinned cohort assignment. The sample originates from a study of blood T cell repertoires in COVID-19. Study summary: The United States, Italy and Spain provided the acute and convalescent COVID-19 samples.

Germline CDR1 and CDR2: SGHTA and FQGTGA. V lost 7 bases and J lost 0, with 11 bases in between. CDR3 length: 14 residues. This table comes from immunoSEQ multiplex PCR, and its TCRdb copy is limited to in-frame clones, with some not included. This table has roughly 200,000 clones, roughly nine tenths appearing once. The sample consisted of PBMCs or T cells enriched from blood (not recorded which). The J gene is TRBJ2-3, the V gene TRBV7-3; D uncertain. This TCR was recovered from a woman between 45 and 60 years old in a cohort exposed to, infected with or recovered from COVID-19 (not recorded which). The CDR3, as DNA: TGTGCCAGCAACCTAGGCCGTAGCACAGATACGCAGTATTTT. Translated, it gives CASNLGRSTDTQYF. The full variable domain, rest sourced from reference TRBV7-3 and TRBJ2-3, is GAGVSQTPSNKVTEKGKYVELRCDPISGHTALYWYRQSLGQGPEFLIYFQGTGAADDSGLPNDRFFAVRPEGSVSTLKIQRTERGDSAVYLCASNLGRSTDTQYFGPGTRLTVL.